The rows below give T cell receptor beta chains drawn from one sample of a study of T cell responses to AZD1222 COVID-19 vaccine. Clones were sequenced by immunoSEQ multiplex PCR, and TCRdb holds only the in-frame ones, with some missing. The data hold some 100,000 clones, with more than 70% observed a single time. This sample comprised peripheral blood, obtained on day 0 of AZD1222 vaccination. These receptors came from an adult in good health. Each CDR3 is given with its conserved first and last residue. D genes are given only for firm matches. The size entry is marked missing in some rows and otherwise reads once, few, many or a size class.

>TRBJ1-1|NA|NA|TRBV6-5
CASSSTGLMNTEAFF
TGTGCCAGCAGTTCCACAGGCCTCATGAACACTGAAGCTTTCTTT
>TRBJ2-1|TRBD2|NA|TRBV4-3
CASSQDPGSGYEQFF
TGCGCCAGCAGCCAAGATCCGGGTAGCGGGTATGAGCAGTTCTTC
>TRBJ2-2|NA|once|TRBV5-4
CASIGNTGELFF
TGTGCCAGCATCGGGAACACCGGGGAGCTGTTTTTT
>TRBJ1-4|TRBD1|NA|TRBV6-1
CASSEDGTGVLFF
TGTGCCAGCAGTGAAGATGGGACAGGAGTACTGTTTTTT
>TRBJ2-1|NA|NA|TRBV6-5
CASSYGAALNEQFF
TGTGCCAGCAGTTATGGAGCGGCGCTCAATGAGCAGTTCTTC
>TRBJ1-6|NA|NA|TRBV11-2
CASSLEGAPGHSSYNSPLHF
TGTGCCAGCAGCTTAGAGGGAGCCCCGGGACATAGCTCCTATAATTCACCCCTCCACTTT
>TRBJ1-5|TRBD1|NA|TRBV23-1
CASSPRGVSPNQPQHF
TGCGCCAGCAGCCCCAGGGGGGTCTCCCCTAATCAGCCCCAGCATTTT
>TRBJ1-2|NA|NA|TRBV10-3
CAIKHTYGYTF
TGTGCCATCAAACACACCTATGGCTACACCTTC
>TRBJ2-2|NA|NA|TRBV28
CASRVANTGELFF
TGTGCCAGCAGAGTCGCGAACACCGGGGAGCTGTTTTTT
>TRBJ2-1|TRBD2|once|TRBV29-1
CSVDRLGVSGLGSNEQFF
TGCAGCGTTGACCGCCTAGGGGTTAGCGGGCTGGGCAGCAATGAGCAGTTCTTC
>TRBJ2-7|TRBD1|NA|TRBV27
CASSLRDRGSYEQYF
TGTGCCAGCAGTTTACGGGACAGGGGCTCCTACGAGCAGTACTTC
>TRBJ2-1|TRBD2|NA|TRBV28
CASSSPSGTSNEQFF
TGTGCCAGCAGTTCCCCTAGCGGGACTTCAAATGAGCAGTTCTTC
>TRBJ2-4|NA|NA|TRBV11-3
CASSLSGIGNIQYF
TGTGCCAGCAGCTTATCCGGGATCGGAAACATTCAGTACTTC
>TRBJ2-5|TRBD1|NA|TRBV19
CASLRKWTGPRRQETQYF
TGTGCCAGCCTCAGAAAATGGACAGGGCCAAGACGACAAGAGACCCAGTACTTC
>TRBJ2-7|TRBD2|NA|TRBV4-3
CASSQGVSGSYEQYF
TGCGCCAGCAGCCAAGGGGTTAGCGGGAGTTACGAGCAGTACTTC
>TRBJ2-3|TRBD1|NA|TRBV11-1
CASSLGQSTDTQYF
TGTGCCAGCAGCTTGGGACAGAGCACAGATACGCAGTATTTT
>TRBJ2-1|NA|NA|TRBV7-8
CASSPTGDTADNEQFF
TGTGCCAGCAGCCCCACGGGCGATACGGCAGACAATGAGCAGTTCTTC
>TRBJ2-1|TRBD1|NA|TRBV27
CASRGTGTGALSSSYNEQFF
TGTGCCAGCAGGGGAACCGGGACAGGGGCCCTCTCGAGCTCCTACAATGAGCAGTTCTTC
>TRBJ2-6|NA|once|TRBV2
CATGRVGGANVLTF
TGTGCCACCGGACGGGTTGGTGGGGCCAACGTCCTGACTTTC
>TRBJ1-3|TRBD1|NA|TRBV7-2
CASSGQTGVGNTIYF
TGTGCCAGCAGCGGCCAGACAGGGGTGGGAAACACCATATATTTT
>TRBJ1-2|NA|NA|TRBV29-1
CSVELYSPNYGYTF
TGCAGCGTTGAACTCTACAGCCCTAACTATGGCTACACCTTC
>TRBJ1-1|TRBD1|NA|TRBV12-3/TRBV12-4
CASFEQGDTEAFF
TGTGCCAGCTTTGAGCAGGGGGACACTGAAGCTTTCTTT
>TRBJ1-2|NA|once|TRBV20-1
CSASQRWGRGYGYTF
TGCAGTGCTAGTCAACGTTGGGGAAGGGGCTATGGCTACACCTTC
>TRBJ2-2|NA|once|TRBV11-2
CASVTGNTGELFF
TGTGCCAGCGTAACCGGAAACACCGGGGAGCTGTTTTTT
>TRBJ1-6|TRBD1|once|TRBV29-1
CSVGTGGNSPLHF
TGCAGCGTGGGGACAGGGGGGAATTCACCCCTCCACTTT
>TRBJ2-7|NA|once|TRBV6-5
CAGGTAVSYEQYF
TGTGCCGGGGGGACCGCCGTCTCCTACGAGCAGTACTTC
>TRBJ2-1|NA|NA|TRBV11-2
CASSPEPIVAQFF
TGTGCCAGCAGCCCAGAGCCTATAGTAGCGCAGTTCTTC
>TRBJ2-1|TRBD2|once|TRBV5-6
CASSPTSGWNEQFF
TGTGCCAGCAGCCCGACTAGCGGGTGGAATGAGCAGTTCTTC
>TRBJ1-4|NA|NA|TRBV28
CASTGGLGGTNEKLFF
TGTGCCAGCACGGGGGGCCTAGGGGGAACTAATGAAAAACTGTTTTTT
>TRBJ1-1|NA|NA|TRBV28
CASSSPGTLTEAFF
TGTGCCAGCAGTTCCCCGGGGACCCTAACTGAAGCTTTCTTT
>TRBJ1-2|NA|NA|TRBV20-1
CSASGEGYTF
TGCAGTGCTTCCGGGGAGGGCTACACCTTC
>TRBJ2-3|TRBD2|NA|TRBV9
CASSVALAGIDTQYF
TGTGCCAGCAGCGTAGCTCTAGCGGGTATTGATACGCAGTATTTT
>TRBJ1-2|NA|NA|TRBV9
CASDHGYTF
TGTGCCAGCGATCATGGCTACACCTTC
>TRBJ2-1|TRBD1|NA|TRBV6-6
CASSRDRGLEEQFF
TGTGCCAGCAGTCGGGACAGGGGGCTGGAGGAGCAGTTCTTC
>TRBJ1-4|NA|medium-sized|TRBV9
CASSHGGRNNEKLFF
TGTGCCAGCAGCCATGGGGGGCGGAATAATGAAAAACTGTTTTTT
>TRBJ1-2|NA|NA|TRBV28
CASRRVLEVGYTF
TGTGCCAGCAGGCGCGTCCTAGAAGTAGGCTACACCTTC
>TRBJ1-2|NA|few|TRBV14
CASSQDQGWEEYGYTF
TGTGCCAGCAGCCAAGATCAGGGATGGGAGGAATATGGCTACACCTTC
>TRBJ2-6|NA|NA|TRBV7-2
CASRDSGANVLTF
TGTGCCAGCAGAGACTCTGGGGCCAACGTCCTGACTTTC
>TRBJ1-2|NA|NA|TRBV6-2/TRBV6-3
CASSPAPLAGYGYTF
TGTGCCAGCAGTCCGGCGCCCTTAGCGGGCTATGGCTACACCTTC
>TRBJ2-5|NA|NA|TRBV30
CAWSMPAAETQYF
TGTGCCTGGAGTATGCCCGCGGCAGAGACCCAGTACTTC
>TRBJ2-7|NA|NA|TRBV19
CASSAAGGSYEQYF
TGTGCCAGTAGTGCAGCAGGGGGGTCCTACGAGCAGTACTTC
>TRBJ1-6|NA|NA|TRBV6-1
CASSDRAASPLHF
TGTGCCAGCAGTGACCGGGCAGCTTCACCCCTCCACTTT
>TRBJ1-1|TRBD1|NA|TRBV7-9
CASSLRTGEAFF
TGTGCCAGCAGCCTTCGGACAGGGGAGGCTTTCTTT
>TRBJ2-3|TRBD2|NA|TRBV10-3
CAISSQGLAGGPGTDTQYF
TGTGCCATCAGCTCCCAGGGGTTAGCGGGAGGACCAGGCACAGATACGCAGTATTTT
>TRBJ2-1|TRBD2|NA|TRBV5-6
CASSPTVRREWNEQFF
TGTGCCAGCAGCCCGACCGTCCGGCGGGAGTGGAATGAGCAGTTCTTC
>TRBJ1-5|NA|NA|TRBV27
CASSFALGSNQPQHF
TGTGCCAGCAGTTTCGCCTTAGGGAGCAATCAGCCCCAGCATTTT
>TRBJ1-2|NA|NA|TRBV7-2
CASSYQDSKIYGYTF
TGTGCCAGCAGTTACCAGGACAGCAAGATCTATGGCTACACCTTC
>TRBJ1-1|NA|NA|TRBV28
CASSRGNQANTEAFF
TGTGCCAGCAGTAGGGGAAATCAAGCGAACACTGAAGCTTTCTTT
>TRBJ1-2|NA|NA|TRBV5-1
CASSLEAGAFYGYTF
TGCGCCAGCAGCTTGGAGGCAGGGGCGTTCTATGGCTACACCTTC
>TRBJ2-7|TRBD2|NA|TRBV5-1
CASSFRSGSNHEQYF
TGCGCCAGCAGCTTTCGGAGCGGGAGCAACCACGAGCAGTACTTC
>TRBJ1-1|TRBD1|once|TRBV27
CASGTTGRLRAFF
TGTGCCAGCGGGACGACAGGGCGGCTAAGAGCTTTCTTT